A selection of T cell receptor beta chains follows, all from one sample in a study of T cell responses to AZD1222 COVID-19 vaccine. This table comes from immunoSEQ multiplex PCR, and its TCRdb copy is limited to in-frame clones, with some not included. The sample has around 60,000 clones; approximately 90% are singletons. The sample here was peripheral blood, taken on day 0 of AZD1222 vaccination. The receptors derive from an adult in good health. CDR3s include the opening cysteine and the closing phenylalanine or tryptophan. The order of the fields is D gene, V gene, clone size, J gene, CDR3 protein, CDR3 DNA. The D gene is left open where the match is weak. The size of a clone is reported for some rows only, either as once, few or many, or as a class for expanded clones.

TRBD1	TRBV7-8	-	TRBJ1-6	CASSLAERDRANSPLHF	TGTGCCAGCAGCTTAGCGGAGAGGGACAGGGCTAATTCACCCCTCCACTTT
-	TRBV5-6	-	TRBJ1-2	CASSLAGMSNYGYTF	TGTGCCAGCAGCTTGGCCGGGATGAGTAACTATGGCTACACCTTC
-	TRBV5-1	-	TRBJ1-2	CASSHTETYGYTF	TGCGCCAGCAGCCATACAGAGACCTATGGCTACACCTTC
TRBD1	TRBV6-5	-	TRBJ2-3	CASSLGGAGTDTQYF	TGTGCCAGCAGCTTAGGGGGCGCGGGCACAGATACGCAGTATTTT
-	TRBV15	-	TRBJ2-7	CATSRVAGRDYEQYF	TGTGCCACCAGCAGAGTCGCAGGGCGAGACTACGAGCAGTACTTC
-	TRBV2	-	TRBJ1-1	CASSEAGNTEAFF	TGTGCCAGCAGTGAAGCGGGGAACACTGAAGCTTTCTTT
TRBD1	TRBV6-1	-	TRBJ2-7	CASSFGTGGTYEQYF	TGTGCCAGCAGTTTTGGGACAGGGGGGACCTACGAGCAGTACTTC
-	TRBV6-5	-	TRBJ1-1	CASSYSGGTEAFF	TGTGCCAGCAGTTACTCGGGAGGGACTGAAGCTTTCTTT
-	TRBV19	-	TRBJ1-5	CASKADRRNQPQHF	TGTGCCAGTAAAGCAGACAGGCGGAATCAGCCCCAGCATTTT
-	TRBV7-3	-	TRBJ2-5	CASSFPGSETQYF	TGTGCCAGCAGCTTTCCTGGATCGGAGACCCAGTACTTC
-	TRBV5-1	once	TRBJ1-1	CASSLVGEGTEAFF	TGCGCCAGCAGCTTGGTAGGGGAAGGCACTGAAGCTTTCTTT
-	TRBV6-6	-	TRBJ2-7	CASTQNSYEQYF	TGTGCCAGCACCCAAAATTCCTACGAGCAGTACTTC
-	TRBV18	once	TRBJ1-3	CASSPPWSLGLGNTIYF	TGTGCCAGCTCACCACCGTGGAGTTTGGGGCTTGGAAACACCATATATTTT
-	TRBV7-2	-	TRBJ2-2	CASKLVGGPSTGELFF	TGTGCCAGCAAATTGGTGGGGGGGCCGAGCACCGGGGAGCTGTTTTTT
-	TRBV4-1	-	TRBJ2-1	CASSQVNSNSYNEQFF	TGCGCCAGCAGCCAAGTTAACAGTAACTCCTACAATGAGCAGTTCTTC
-	TRBV12-5	-	TRBJ2-6	CASGFSLGANVLTF	TGTGCTAGTGGTTTCTCCCTGGGGGCCAACGTCCTGACTTTC
TRBD1	TRBV2	once	TRBJ1-2	CARGTGGTYGYTF	TGTGCCAGAGGGACAGGGGGCACCTATGGCTACACCTTC
-	TRBV19	-	TRBJ2-3	CASSIRRTGKDTQYF	TGTGCCAGTAGTATCAGGAGGACTGGTAAAGATACGCAGTATTTT
-	TRBV18	-	TRBJ1-1	CASSPDLSNTEAFF	TGTGCCAGCTCACCGGATCTTTCGAACACTGAAGCTTTCTTT
TRBD2	TRBV5-4	-	TRBJ2-2	CASSQGLAGGRTGELFF	TGTGCCAGCAGCCAAGGCCTAGCGGGGGGGCGCACCGGGGAGCTGTTTTTT
-	TRBV5-1	-	TRBJ2-1	CASSLSPSYYNEQFF	TGCGCCAGCAGCTTAAGCCCCTCTTACTACAATGAGCAGTTCTTC
-	TRBV6-1	-	TRBJ2-5	CAAGQETQYF	TGTGCCGCTGGCCAAGAGACCCAGTACTTC
TRBD1	TRBV19	-	TRBJ1-1	CASSIDWDRATEAFF	TGTGCCAGTAGTATAGATTGGGACAGGGCCACTGAAGCTTTCTTT
-	TRBV30	-	TRBJ1-5	CAWSGGNQPQHF	TGTGCCTGGAGTGGGGGGAATCAGCCCCAGCATTTT
-	TRBV12-3/TRBV12-4	-	TRBJ1-1	CASTQEGEAFF	TGTGCCAGCACCCAGGAGGGGGAAGCTTTCTTT
-	TRBV2	-	TRBJ1-4	CASSEREHSNEKLFF	TGTGCCAGCAGTGAACGCGAGCACAGTAATGAAAAACTGTTTTTT
-	TRBV20-1	-	TRBJ1-2	CSASSADSSYGYTF	TGCAGTGCTAGTAGCGCGGACAGTAGCTATGGCTACACCTTC
-	TRBV6-5	-	TRBJ1-1	CASRLQGPNTEAFF	TGTGCCAGCAGATTACAGGGCCCGAACACTGAAGCTTTCTTT
TRBD2	TRBV20-1	-	TRBJ2-3	CSARPGGTQYF	TGCAGTGCAAGACCGGGAGGTACGCAGTATTTT
-	TRBV6-5	-	TRBJ1-5	CASRPHGASNQPQHF	TGTGCCAGCAGGCCCCACGGGGCGAGCAATCAGCCCCAGCATTTT
TRBD1	TRBV2	-	TRBJ1-2	CASSQQYRGYGYTF	TGTGCCAGCAGTCAACAATACAGGGGGTACGGCTACACCTTC
-	TRBV7-8	-	TRBJ1-6	CASSQTERGSPLHF	TGTGCCAGCAGCCAGACAGAGAGGGGTTCACCCCTCCACTTT
-	TRBV10-3	-	TRBJ1-1	CAIKALDSTEAFF	TGTGCCATCAAGGCCCTCGACAGCACTGAAGCTTTCTTT
TRBD1	TRBV9	-	TRBJ2-7	CASSVRQGYEQYF	TGTGCCAGCAGCGTACGACAGGGCTACGAGCAGTACTTC
TRBD1	TRBV7-9	-	TRBJ1-2	CASSPMTGTGYGYTF	TGTGCCAGCAGCCCCATGACAGGGACGGGCTATGGCTACACCTTC
-	TRBV18	-	TRBJ1-3	CASSPVESGNTIYF	TGTGCCAGCTCACCGGTCGAGTCTGGAAACACCATATATTTT
-	TRBV10-2	-	TRBJ1-2	CASSESAAGTYGYTF	TGCGCCAGCAGTGAGAGCGCGGCAGGGACTTATGGCTACACCTTC